Presented here are 32 T cell receptor beta chains from one specimen sequenced in a study. TCRdb ran MiXCR on the RT-PCR reads and lists one entry per CDR3 protein. The table has about 680,000 distinct CDR3 sequences, approximately 15% seen once. The sequenced material came from memory CD4+ T cells from blood. These receptors all come from a female donor in good health, serving as a healthy control.

The chain combines TRBV4-1 with TRBJ2-1; 8 nucleotides align to TRBD2. V was pared by 1 base and J by 3 bases, with 5 bases of the junction left unmatched. The CDR3 is 16 residues long. Germline assignment: CDR1 MGHRA and CDR2 YSYEKL. The CDR3 sequence: CASSQAGLVSYNEQFF. Here the CDR3 DNA reads TGCGCCAGCAGCCAAGCGGGACTAGTGAGCTACAATGAGCAGTTCTTC.

This clonotype was detected a few times. The rearrangement uses TRBV29-1 and TRBJ1-1, with a weak D call TRBD1 (5 bases). The CDR3 runs 13 residues. With 6 bases removed from V and 1 base from J, the gap between germline ends came to 12 bases. Germline CDR1 and CDR2: SQVTM and ANQGSEA. The DNA of the CDR3 is TGCAGCGTGTCCGAGGGGCGGAACACTGAAGCTTTCTTT. Protein sequence: CSVSEGRNTEAFF.

As for this clonotype: Given a much more abundant clone one base away, this may be a read error. The V gene is TRBV20-1, the J gene TRBJ1-1; D may be TRBD1 (6 bases). V was clipped by 5 bases and J by 2 bases, with 15 bases between them. Germline-derived CDR1 and CDR2 are DFQATT and SNEGSKA (reference sequence). The CDR3 sequence is 14 residues long. CDR3 coding DNA: TGCAGTGCTCTAAGGACAGAGGTAAACACTGAAGCTTTCTTT. Protein: CSALRTEVNTEAFF.

This clonotype was recorded at least ten times. The chain couples TRBV12-3 or TRBV12-4 to TRBJ2-3, with a tentative D call TRBD2 (5 bases). The germline V and J ends were trimmed by 3 bases and 5 bases, with 12 bases remaining between them. There are 14 residues in the CDR3. The CDR3 loop is CASSLAVAGDTQYF. The CDR3 nucleotides are TGTGCCAGCAGTTTGGCGGTGGCGGGAGATACGCAGTATTTT.

The rearrangement links TRBV20-1 to TRBJ2-2, with D uncertain. The germline V and J ends were trimmed by 5 bases and 3 bases, with 7 bases remaining between them. The CDR3 runs to 12 residues. Germline V gene data show CDR1 as DFQATT and CDR2 as SNEGSKA (reference sequence). The CDR3 spells CSAGRHTGELFF. In DNA, the CDR3 is TGCAGTGCTGGCAGACACACCGGGGAGCTGTTTTTT.

This chain links TRBV28 with TRBJ2-5, with D hard to call. V was cut by 3 bases and J by 5 bases, with 4 bases left in between. The CDR3 sequence is 11 residues long. In germline, CDR1 is MDHEN, CDR2 SYDVKM. CDR3 region: CASSFHETQYF. The CDR3 DNA follows: TGTGCCAGCAGTTTTCACGAGACCCAGTACTTC.

This clonotype appeared once. The chain recombines TRBV30 with TRBJ1-1; D is undetermined. Trimming took 4 bases from V and 7 from J, leaving 7 bases between them. This CDR3 has 10 amino acids. CDR1 and CDR2 from the germline V gene are GTSNPN and SVGIG (reference sequence). The CDR3 loop is CAWKSIEAFF. The CDR3 DNA reads TGTGCCTGGAAGTCAATTGAAGCTTTCTTT.

This clonotype was detected only a few times. The V gene is TRBV20-1, the J gene TRBJ1-6; D is unresolved. The V and J ends lost 4 bases and 7 bases respectively, with 17 bases between them. Per germline, CDR1 DFQATT and CDR2 SNEGSKA (reference sequence). This CDR3 region has 15 residues. The CDR3 sequence is CSATPPLGENSPLHF. DNA for the CDR3: TGCAGTGCTACACCACCACTAGGCGAGAATTCACCCCTCCACTTT.

This clonotype was picked up many times. The V call is TRBV12-3 or TRBV12-4, the J call TRBJ2-2; the D is unclear. This CDR3 is 14 amino acids long. DNA for the CDR3: TGTGCGGTGGCCGGCACTCCTAACACCGGGGAGCTGTTTTTT. Amino acid sequence: CAVAGTPNTGELFF.

There are a few counts of this clonotype. The CDR3 DNA reads as TGTGCCAGCAGGCCACCAGGGGGCAGAGGGACAGATACGCAGTATTTT. Its translation: CASRPPGGRGTDTQYF. This chain joins TRBV6-2 or TRBV6-3 and TRBJ2-3; TRBD1 matches 8 bases. The ends lost 6 bases at V and 3 bases at J; junction bases unmatched: 11. CDR1 is MNHEY and CDR2 is SVGEGT in the germline V gene. The CDR3 loop spans 16 amino acids.

V gene TRBV4-3 combines with J gene TRBJ2-2, with D uncertain. Trimming pared 0 bases from V and 2 bases from J, leaving 7 bases between. The CDR3 consists of 15 residues. From germline, CDR1 is LGHNA and CDR2 YSLEER. As DNA, the CDR3 is TGCGCCAGCAGCCAAGAGCCCAAAAACACCGGGGAGCTGTTTTTT. This encodes CASSQEPKNTGELFF.

This clonotype has more than one count but fewer than ten. The chain uses TRBV4-2 and TRBJ2-7; the D gene could be TRBD1 or TRBD2 (5 bases each). The CDR3 is 16 amino acids. Germline CDR1 and CDR2: LGHNA and YNFKEQ. Trimming took off 5 bases at V and 0 bases at J, with 17 bases between the two ends. The CDR3 DNA reads as TGTGCCAGCAGCGCCGCGATCCGGGACGCCTCCTACGAGCAGTACTTC. Translated, it gives CASSAAIRDASYEQYF.

V and J are TRBV7-9 and TRBJ1-1; the D gene is possibly TRBD1 (5 bases). The CDR3 is 13 residues long. The germline V gene has CDR1 SEHNR and CDR2 FQNEAQ (reference sequence). V was trimmed by 1 base and J by 7 bases, leaving 10 bases between them. CDR3 bases: TGTGCCAGCAGCTTAGATGGGGACGGTGAAGCTTTCTTT. It is translated as CASSLDGDGEAFF.

This clonotype showed up just a few times. The chain employs TRBV6-2 or TRBV6-3 and TRBJ2-7; 12 bases fit TRBD2. Looked up from germline, CDR1 is MNHEY and CDR2 is SVGEGT. This CDR3 has 18 amino acids. The V and J ends lost 4 bases and 4 bases, in that order; junction bases with no gene match: 14. CDR3 region: CASSSTSILAGGVYEQYF. Written as DNA, the CDR3 is TGTGCCAGCAGTTCCACCTCAATACTAGCGGGAGGAGTTTACGAGCAGTACTTC.

This clonotype came up a few times. The chain couples TRBV12-3 or TRBV12-4 to TRBJ1-2, with 8 bases fitting TRBD1. The CDR3 has 14 amino acids. V trimming: 6 bases; J trimming: 6 bases; junction bases outside the gene matches: 9. Here the CDR3 DNA reads TGTGCCAGCAGCTCGGCTGACAGGGGCCATGGCTACACCTTC. The encoded protein is CASSSADRGHGYTF.

V gene TRBV4-2 combines with J gene TRBJ2-3; 10 bases are shared with TRBD2. V lost 7 bases to trimming and J lost 1 base; unmatched junction nucleotides: 5. Germline V gene sequence: CDR1 LGHNA, CDR2 YNFKEQ. The CDR3 runs to 15 residues. Here the CDR3 reads CASTIGTSGTDTQYF. The CDR3 bases are TGTGCCAGCACTATTGGGACTAGCGGCACAGATACGCAGTATTTT.

The sample holds a few counts of this clonotype. V is TRBV11-2 and J is TRBJ2-1; perhaps D is TRBD1 or TRBD2 (5 bases each). CDR3 length: 15 residues. V was trimmed by 1 base and J by 7 bases, leaving 14 bases between them. CDR1 and CDR2 (germline): SGHAT, FQNNGV. CDR3 in amino acids: CASSLVSGAWNEQFF. The CDR3 region has the DNA TGTGCCAGCAGCTTAGTCTCCGGGGCCTGGAATGAGCAGTTCTTC.

This clonotype was counted ten times or more. This rearrangement joins TRBV29-1 to TRBJ2-5; a weak D match, TRBD2 (5 bases). Per germline, CDR1 SQVTM and CDR2 ANQGSEA. Trimming cost V 5 bases and J 2 bases, with 12 bases left between them. The CDR3 consists of 13 residues. The CDR3: CSVRRGPQETQYF. Here the CDR3 DNA reads TGCAGCGTTCGACGGGGTCCTCAAGAGACCCAGTACTTC.

The sample holds many counts of this clonotype. The rearrangement links TRBV18 to TRBJ1-1; D is uncertain. The CDR3 is 11 residues long. Germline loops: CDR1 KGHSH, CDR2 LQKENI. Trimming cost V 3 bases and J 2 bases, with 1 base left between them. The CDR3 here is CASSPNTEAFF. As DNA, the CDR3 is TGTGCCAGCTCACCCAACACTGAAGCTTTCTTT.

V is TRBV12-3 or TRBV12-4 and J is TRBJ2-1; D unresolved. CDR3 length equals 12 residues. The V end was cut by 7 bases, the J end by 8 bases, with 12 bases between. The CDR3 DNA is TGTGCCAGCACGGGCCGATGGGATGAGCAGTTCTTC. Translated: CASTGRWDEQFF.

This clonotype appeared a few times. The chain is built from TRBV20-1 and TRBJ1-2, with 7 bases identical to TRBD1. This CDR3 is built from 14 residues. Germline CDR1 DFQATT, CDR2 SNEGSKA (reference sequence). Trimming took 6 bases from V and 1 from J; bases not matched to a gene: 8. CDR3 protein: CSAFGTEVNYGYTF. For the CDR3, the DNA is TGCAGTGCATTTGGGACAGAAGTTAACTATGGCTACACCTTC.

J is TRBJ2-1 and V is TRBV5-1; 12 bases align to TRBD2. CDR1 is SGHRS, CDR2 YFSETQ, per germline. The length of the CDR3 is 16 residues. Trimming at V came to 4 bases and at J to 5 bases, leaving 7 bases not matched to a gene. The CDR3 nucleotides are TGCGCCAGCAGCCGGGGACTAGCGGGTCTGAACAATGAGCAGTTCTTC. Encoded protein: CASSRGLAGLNNEQFF. The full variable domain, its missing parts supplied by reference TRBV5-1 and TRBJ2-1, is KAGVTQTPRYLIKTRGQQVTLSCSPISGHRSVSWYQQTPGQGLQFLFEYFSETQRNKGNFPGRFSGRQFSNSRSEMNVSTLELGDSALYLCASSRGLAGLNNEQFFGPGTRLTVL.

V and J are TRBV20-1 and TRBJ2-7, with 8 positions matching TRBD2. J gave up 2 bases and V 5 bases, and 5 bases lay outside the gene matches. Germline loops: CDR1 DFQATT, CDR2 SNEGSKA (reference sequence). This CDR3 is built from 13 residues. The CDR3 DNA reads TGCAGTGCTGCCAGCGGGAGTACCTACGAGCAGTACTTC. Protein: CSAASGSTYEQYF.

In this sample, this clonotype turned up a few times. This chain joins TRBV9 and TRBJ2-7; 11 nucleotides agree with TRBD1. The germline CDR1 and CDR2 sequences are SGDLS and YYNGEE. V gave up 3 bases and J gave up 4 bases; unmatched junction bases: 9. This CDR3 spans 16 amino acids. The CDR3 sequence: CASSEWDRGGQYEQYF. CDR3 DNA sequence: TGTGCCAGCAGCGAGTGGGACAGGGGGGGTCAATACGAGCAGTACTTC.

The rearrangement uses TRBV6-5 and TRBJ2-6; D gene unclear. Trimming left V 0 bases short and J 0 bases short, with 9 bases between. The length of the CDR3 is 17 residues. Germline CDR1 is MNHEY and CDR2 is SVGAGI. The CDR3 sequence is CASSYSVPSSGANVLTF. The CDR3 DNA follows: TGTGCCAGCAGTTACTCTGTCCCGAGCTCTGGGGCCAACGTCCTGACTTTC.

The rearrangement uses TRBV7-3 and TRBJ2-1; 8 bases are shared with TRBD2. With 6 bases clipped from V and 11 bases from J, the junction kept 18 bases outside the gene matches. Germline V gene sequence: CDR1 SGHTA, CDR2 FQGTGA. The CDR3 is made up of 16 amino acids. The CDR3 loop is CASSSPRGGGKGKQFF. CDR3 nucleotides: TGTGCCAGCAGTTCCCCCCGGGGGGGAGGGAAGGGGAAGCAGTTCTTC.

In this sample, this clonotype turned up a few times. The CDR3 DNA sequence: TGCGCCAGCAGCCAAGATCTAGGGACAGGGCACTATGGCTACACCTTC. Its protein product is CASSQDLGTGHYGYTF. The rearrangement uses TRBV4-1 and TRBJ1-2, with 9 bases lining up with TRBD1. V lost 0 bases and J lost 3; bases outside the gene matches: 5. CDR3 length: 16 residues. Germline CDR1 reads MGHRA; CDR2 reads YSYEKL.

This clonotype was counted only a few times. This chain uses TRBV4-2 with TRBJ2-1, with TRBD2 matching 11 bases. CDR1 LGHNA and CDR2 YNFKEQ come from the germline V gene. Trimming cost V 3 bases and J 10 bases; bases outside gene matches: 11. This CDR3 has 16 residues. CDR3 coding DNA: TGTGCCAGCAGCCAGTCAGAACTAGCGGGAGTATACGAGCAGTTCTTC. It translates to CASSQSELAGVYEQFF.

The table lists this clonotype with a few counts. This rearrangement joins TRBV10-3 to TRBJ2-5, with D unclear. CDR3 length: 12 residues. CDR1 and CDR2 from the germline V gene are ENHRY and SYGVKD. The V and J ends lost 2 bases and 5 bases respectively, with 6 bases between them. The CDR3 loop is CAISEGLETQYF. CDR3 nucleotide sequence: TGTGCCATCAGTGAGGGGTTGGAGACCCAGTACTTC.

In this sample, this clonotype turned up a few times. The chain uses TRBV5-6 and TRBJ1-5, with D perhaps TRBD1 (5 bases). Trimming cost V 3 bases and J 4 bases, with 14 bases left between them. This CDR3 comprises 15 residues. Germline lookup yields CDR1 SGHDT and CDR2 YYEEEE. The CDR3 protein is CASSYRGGANQPQHF. CDR3 DNA: TGTGCCAGCAGCTACCGGGGTGGGGCGAATCAGCCCCAGCATTTT.

This clonotype has just a few counts. The chain carries TRBV6-1 and TRBJ2-7, with 9 bases matching TRBD2. Unmatched junction bases numbered 4, after V lost 2 bases and J lost 2 bases. CDR3 length: 15 amino acids. Germline CDR1 and CDR2: MNHNS and SASEGT. The CDR3 DNA reads as TGTGCCAGCAGTGAACGGGGACTAGCTGCCTACGAGCAGTACTTC. Residues: CASSERGLAAYEQYF.

In this sample, this clonotype turned up a few times. The chain uses TRBV12-3 or TRBV12-4 and TRBJ2-5; 7 nucleotides match TRBD2. J gave up 2 bases and V 7 bases, and 7 bases lay outside the gene matches. This CDR3 is 14 amino acids long. The DNA for the CDR3 is TGTGCCAGCATCCGAGCGGGGACTCAAGAGACCCAGTACTTC. It is translated as CASIRAGTQETQYF.